This entry describes one TCR beta chain. The antigen is unknown. The entry originates in a study of long-term antiretroviral therapy in people with HIV. The V segment lost 1 base and the J segment 5 bases; nucleotides outside the gene matches: 6. Germline-derived CDR1 and CDR2 are SGHVS and FNYEAQ. This CDR3 spans 18 amino acids. Clinicians in the United States treated all participants with HIV. Investigators performed immunoSEQ version v3.0 at survey level. Sequencing used immunoSEQ multiplex PCR; TCRdb keeps in-frame clones, though not all of them. The sample consists of more than 7,000 clones, around 84% of them appearing once. General study findings and limits: It was observed that HIV repertoires exhibited narrower CDR3 length ranges than controls.

The origin of this receptor is a man between 40 and 49 years old with HIV. Sequences were derived from unsorted PBMCs, sampled 0.6 years before starting antiretroviral therapy. The chain combines TRBV7-6 with TRBJ2-2; 14 bases align to TRBD2. CDR3 amino acids: CASSLERRLAGGTGELFF. CDR3 bases: TGTGCCAGCAGCTTAGAACGGAGACTAGCGGGGGGGACCGGGGAGCTGTTTTTT.